This T cell receptor beta chain was sequenced for a study of identical twins. TCRdb independently ran MiXCR on the 5' RACE reads; one entry per CDR3 protein. The data show over 600,000 distinct CDR3 sequences, with less than 25% seen just once and 4.3% held by the top ten. The same specimen was also included in a second study, on T cells expressing NK-cell markers.

Sequences were obtained from PBMCs. This TCR derives from a woman between 18 and 29 years old in good health.

CDR3 bases: TGCAGTGCTAGCAGGGTCCTAAACGAGCAGTACTTC. It is translated as CSASRVLNEQYF. The chain employs TRBV20-1 and TRBJ2-7, with a tentative D call TRBD1 (5 bases). The CDR3 is 12 amino acids. CDR1 and CDR2 from the germline V gene are DFQATT and SNEGSKA (reference sequence). V lost 3 bases to trimming and J lost 5 bases, with 11 bases between them.